These 6 T cell receptor beta chains came from one sample sequenced in a study of T cell responses to AZD1222 COVID-19 vaccine. Clones were read by immunoSEQ multiplex PCR, and TCRdb kept only the in-frame ones, dropping some. The repertoire holds 100,000 to 130,000 clones, with 89% as singletons. The sequencing here drew on peripheral blood, taken on day 0 of AZD1222 vaccination. These receptors all stem from an adult in good health.

This chain connects TRBV11-3 to TRBJ2-7; D not resolved. The CDR3 loop spans 11 amino acids. CDR1 and CDR2 from the germline V gene are SGHNT and YENEEA. Between the trimmed V and J ends, which lost 3 bases and 6 bases, there was a span of 6 bases. The CDR3 DNA sequence: TGTGCCAGCAGCTTTAGGCTCGAGCAGTACTTC. This encodes CASSFRLEQYF.

The J gene is TRBJ1-1, the V gene TRBV4-1; D gene ambiguous. There are 13 residues in the CDR3. Germline V gene lookup returns CDR1 MGHRA and CDR2 YSYEKL. V was cut by 1 base and J by 1 base, with 4 bases left in between. In DNA, the CDR3 is TGCGCCAGCAGCCAAGTGGGGAACACTGAAGCTTTCTTT. Translated: CASSQVGNTEAFF.

V usage is TRBV7-6 and J usage is TRBJ2-1, with 11 bases that match TRBD2. Germline values: CDR1 SGHVS, CDR2 FNYEAQ. The CDR3 loop spans 16 amino acids. Trimming cost V 5 bases and J 6 bases; bases outside gene matches: 9. DNA for the CDR3: TGTGCCAGCAGCGCGGCTAGCGGGAGGACCCCCAATGAGCAGTTCTTC. Its translation: CASSAASGRTPNEQFF.

The genes are TRBV7-6 and TRBJ1-3; D gene ambiguous. CDR1 and CDR2 from the germline V gene are SGHVS and FNYEAQ. The CDR3 covers 15 residues. Trimming cost V 5 bases and J 3 bases, with 14 bases left between them. This CDR3 reads CASSPQVFYGNTIYF. The CDR3 DNA is TGTGCCAGCAGCCCCCAGGTCTTCTATGGAAACACCATATATTTT.

This chain uses TRBV11-2 with TRBJ1-1; D is undetermined. Germline V gene lookup returns CDR1 SGHAT and CDR2 FQNNGV. Deletions cut 5 bases from V and 2 bases from J, with 9 bases between. This CDR3 spans 13 amino acids. The DNA for the CDR3 is TGTGCCAGCAGCACCACGGGCAACACTGAAGCTTTCTTT. Encoded protein: CASSTTGNTEAFF.

This chain connects TRBV9 to TRBJ1-1; 9 nucleotides line up with TRBD1. Per the germline V gene, CDR1 is SGDLS and CDR2 is YYNGEE. This CDR3 is built from 18 residues. V shed 4 bases, J shed 3 bases, and the junction held 16 bases outside the gene matches. CDR3 DNA: TGTGCCAGCAGCTCTATACCGGGACAGGGAGAGAGAGACACTGAAGCTTTCTTT. Protein sequence: CASSSIPGQGERDTEAFF.